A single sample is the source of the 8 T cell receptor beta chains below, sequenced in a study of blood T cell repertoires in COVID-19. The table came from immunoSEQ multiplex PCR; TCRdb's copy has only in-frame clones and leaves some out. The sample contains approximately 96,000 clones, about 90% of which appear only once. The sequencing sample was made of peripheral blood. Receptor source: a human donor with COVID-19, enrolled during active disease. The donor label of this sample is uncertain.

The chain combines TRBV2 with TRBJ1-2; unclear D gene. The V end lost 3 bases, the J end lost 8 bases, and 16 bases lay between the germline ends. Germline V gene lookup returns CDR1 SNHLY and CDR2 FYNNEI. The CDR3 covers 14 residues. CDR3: CASSELPGIFGYTF. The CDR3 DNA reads TGTGCCAGCAGTGAGTTACCGGGGATATTCGGCTACACCTTC.

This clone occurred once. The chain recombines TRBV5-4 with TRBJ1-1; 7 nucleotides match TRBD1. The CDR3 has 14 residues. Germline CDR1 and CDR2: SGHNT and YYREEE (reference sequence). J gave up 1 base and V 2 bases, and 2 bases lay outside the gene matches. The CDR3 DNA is TGTGCCAGCAGCTTTGGGACAGCGAACACTGAAGCTTTCTTT. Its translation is CASSFGTANTEAFF.

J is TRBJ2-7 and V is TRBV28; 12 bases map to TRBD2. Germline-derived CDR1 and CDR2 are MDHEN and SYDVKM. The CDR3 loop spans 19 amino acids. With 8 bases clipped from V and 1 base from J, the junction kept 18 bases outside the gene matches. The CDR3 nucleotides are TGTGCCAGCGTCGCCGGGACAGGGTTACTAGCGGGAGGTTCCTACGAGCAGTACTTC. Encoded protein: CASVAGTGLLAGGSYEQYF.

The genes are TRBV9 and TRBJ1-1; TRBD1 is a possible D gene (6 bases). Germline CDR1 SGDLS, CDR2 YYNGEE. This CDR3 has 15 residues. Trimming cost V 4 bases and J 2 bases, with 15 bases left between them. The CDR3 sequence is CASSIGGTPNTEAFF. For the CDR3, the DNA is TGTGCCAGCAGCATAGGGGGGACACCCAACACTGAAGCTTTCTTT.

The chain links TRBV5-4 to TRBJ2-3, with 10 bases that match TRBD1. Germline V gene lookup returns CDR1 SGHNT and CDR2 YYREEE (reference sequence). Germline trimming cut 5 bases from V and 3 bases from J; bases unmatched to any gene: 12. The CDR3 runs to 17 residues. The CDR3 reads CASSTADGQGGTDTQYF. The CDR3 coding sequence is TGTGCCAGCAGTACTGCGGATGGACAGGGGGGGACAGATACGCAGTATTTT.

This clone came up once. Written as DNA, the CDR3 is TGTGCCAGCAGTTCGACCGGGAAGACCTACGAGCAGTACTTC. It yields the protein CASSSTGKTYEQYF. V usage is TRBV6-5 and J usage is TRBJ2-7, with a tentative D call TRBD2 (5 bases). The V and J ends lost 4 bases and 2 bases respectively, with 12 bases between them. The CDR3 is 14 amino acids. Germline V gives CDR1 MNHEY, CDR2 SVGAGI.

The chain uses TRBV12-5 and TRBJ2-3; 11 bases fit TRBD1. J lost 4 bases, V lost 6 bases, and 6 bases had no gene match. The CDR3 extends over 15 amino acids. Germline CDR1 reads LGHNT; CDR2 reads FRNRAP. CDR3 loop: CASGRTGGVADTQYF. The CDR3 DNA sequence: TGTGCTAGTGGCCGGACAGGGGGCGTCGCAGATACGCAGTATTTT.

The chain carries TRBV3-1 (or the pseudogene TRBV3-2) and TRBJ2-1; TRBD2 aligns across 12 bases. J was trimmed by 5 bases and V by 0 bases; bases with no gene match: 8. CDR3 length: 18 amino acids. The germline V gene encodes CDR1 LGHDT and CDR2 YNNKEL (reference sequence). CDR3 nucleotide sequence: TGTGCCAGCAGCCAAGACCGGCTAGCGGGGGGGATCAACAATGAGCAGTTCTTC. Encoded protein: CASSQDRLAGGINNEQFF.